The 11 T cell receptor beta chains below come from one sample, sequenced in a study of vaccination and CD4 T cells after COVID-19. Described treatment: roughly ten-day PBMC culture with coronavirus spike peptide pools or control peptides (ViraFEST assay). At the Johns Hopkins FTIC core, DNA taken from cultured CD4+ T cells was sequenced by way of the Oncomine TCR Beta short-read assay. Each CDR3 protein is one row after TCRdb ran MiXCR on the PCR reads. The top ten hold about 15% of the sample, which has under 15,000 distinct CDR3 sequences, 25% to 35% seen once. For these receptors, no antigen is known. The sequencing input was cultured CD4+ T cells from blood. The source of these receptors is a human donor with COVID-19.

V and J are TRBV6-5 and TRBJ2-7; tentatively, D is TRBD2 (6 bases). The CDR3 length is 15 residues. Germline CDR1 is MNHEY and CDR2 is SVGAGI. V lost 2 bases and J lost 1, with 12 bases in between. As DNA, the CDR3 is TGTGCCAGCAGTTACCCTGCGCGGGAATCCTACGAGCAGTACTTC. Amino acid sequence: CASSYPARESYEQYF.

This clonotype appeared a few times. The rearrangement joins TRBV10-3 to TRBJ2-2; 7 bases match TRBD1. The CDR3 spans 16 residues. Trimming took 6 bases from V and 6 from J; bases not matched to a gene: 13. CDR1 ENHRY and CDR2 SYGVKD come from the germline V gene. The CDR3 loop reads CAIRPERGRFAGELFF. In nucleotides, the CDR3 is TGTGCCATCAGGCCGGAAAGGGGGCGATTCGCCGGGGAGCTGTTTTTT.

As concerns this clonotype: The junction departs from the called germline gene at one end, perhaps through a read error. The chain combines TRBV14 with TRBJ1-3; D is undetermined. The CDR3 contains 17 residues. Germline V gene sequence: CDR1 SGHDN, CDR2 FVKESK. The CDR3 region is CASSQIVVTSVGNTIYF. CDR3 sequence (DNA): TGCGCCAGCAGCCAGATCGTGGTCACCTCGGTAGGAAACACCATATATTTT.

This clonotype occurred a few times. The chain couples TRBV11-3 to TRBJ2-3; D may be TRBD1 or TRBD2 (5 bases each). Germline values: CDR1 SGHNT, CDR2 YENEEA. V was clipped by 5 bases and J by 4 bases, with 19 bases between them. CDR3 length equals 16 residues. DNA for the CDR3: TGTGCCAGCAGCCCGGCCGCTCGGACGGGGCCAGATACGCAGTATTTT. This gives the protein CASSPAARTGPDTQYF.

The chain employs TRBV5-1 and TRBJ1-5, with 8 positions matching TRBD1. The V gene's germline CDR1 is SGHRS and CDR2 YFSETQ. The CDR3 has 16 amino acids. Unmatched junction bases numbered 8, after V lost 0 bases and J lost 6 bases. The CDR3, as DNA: TGCGCCAGCAGCTTGGCCCAGAGACAGGGGTCTCAGCCCCAGCATTTT. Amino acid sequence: CASSLAQRQGSQPQHF.

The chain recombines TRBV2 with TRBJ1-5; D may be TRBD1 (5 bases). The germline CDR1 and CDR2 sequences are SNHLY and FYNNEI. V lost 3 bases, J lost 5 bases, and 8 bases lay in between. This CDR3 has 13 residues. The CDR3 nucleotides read TGTGCCAGCAGTGATGTGGGGCATCAGCCCCAGCATTTT. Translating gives CASSDVGHQPQHF.

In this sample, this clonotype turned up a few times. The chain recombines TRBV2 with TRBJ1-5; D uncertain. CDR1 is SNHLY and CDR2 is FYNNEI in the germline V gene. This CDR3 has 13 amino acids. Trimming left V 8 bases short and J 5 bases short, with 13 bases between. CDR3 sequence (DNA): TGTGCCAGCGAGGCGGGTATAGATCAGCCCCAGCATTTT. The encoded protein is CASEAGIDQPQHF.

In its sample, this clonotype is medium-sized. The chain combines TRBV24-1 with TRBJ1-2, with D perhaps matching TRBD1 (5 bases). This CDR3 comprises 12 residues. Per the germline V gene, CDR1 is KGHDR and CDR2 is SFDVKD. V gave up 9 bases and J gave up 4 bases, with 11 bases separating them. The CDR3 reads CATAGGTYGYTF. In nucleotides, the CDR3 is TGTGCCACCGCGGGGGGGACCTATGGCTACACCTTC.

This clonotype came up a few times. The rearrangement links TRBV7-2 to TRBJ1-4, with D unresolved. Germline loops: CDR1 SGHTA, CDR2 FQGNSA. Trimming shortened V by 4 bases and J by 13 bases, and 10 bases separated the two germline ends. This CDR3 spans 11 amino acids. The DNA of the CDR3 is TGTGCCAGCAGCTCAGACATGGGACTGTTTTTT. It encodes CASSSDMGLFF.

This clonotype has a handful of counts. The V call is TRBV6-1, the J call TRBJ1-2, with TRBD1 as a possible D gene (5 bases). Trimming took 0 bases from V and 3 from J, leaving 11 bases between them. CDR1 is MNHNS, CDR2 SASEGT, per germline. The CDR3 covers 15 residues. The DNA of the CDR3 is TGTGCCAGCAGTGAAGCTCAGGGATTCTACTATGGCTACACCTTC. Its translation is CASSEAQGFYYGYTF.

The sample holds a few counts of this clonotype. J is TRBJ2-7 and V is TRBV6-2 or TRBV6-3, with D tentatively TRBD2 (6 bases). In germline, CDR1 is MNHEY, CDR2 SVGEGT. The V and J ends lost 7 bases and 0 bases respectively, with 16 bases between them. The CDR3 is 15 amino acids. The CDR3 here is CASTDGGLDSYEQYF. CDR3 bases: TGTGCCAGCACCGACGGGGGACTCGACTCCTACGAGCAGTACTTC.